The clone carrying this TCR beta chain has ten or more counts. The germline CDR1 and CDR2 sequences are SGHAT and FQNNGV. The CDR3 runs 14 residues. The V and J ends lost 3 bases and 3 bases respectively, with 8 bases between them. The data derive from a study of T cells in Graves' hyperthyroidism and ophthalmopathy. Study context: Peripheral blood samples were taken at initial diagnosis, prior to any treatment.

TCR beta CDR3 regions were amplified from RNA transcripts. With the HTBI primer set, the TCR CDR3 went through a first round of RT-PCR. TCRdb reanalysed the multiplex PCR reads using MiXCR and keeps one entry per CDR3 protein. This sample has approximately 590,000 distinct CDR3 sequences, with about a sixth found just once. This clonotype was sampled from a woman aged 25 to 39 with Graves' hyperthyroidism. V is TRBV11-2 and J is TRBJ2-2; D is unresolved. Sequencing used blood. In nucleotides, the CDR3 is TGTGCCAGCAGCTTCTCAGAGTACACCGGGGAGCTGTTTTTT. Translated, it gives CASSFSEYTGELFF.